Included here is one TCR beta chain sequence, with context. Measured with immunoSEQ multiplex PCR; TCRdb has only the in-frame clones, and not every one. The sample has 55,000 to 70,000 clones, roughly 90% seen once. The data were obtained in a study of control samples from healthy donors and cancer patients. The CDR3 spans 12 residues. Germline lookup yields CDR1 SGHTA and CDR2 FQGNSA. Trimming cost V 5 bases and J 2 bases, with 5 bases left between them. J is TRBJ2-3 and V is TRBV7-2, with D hard to call. Sequences were obtained from PBMCs. This receptor was obtained from a man aged 60 to 69 with colorectal cancer. CDR3 in amino acids: CASSNPTDTQYF. In DNA, the CDR3 is TGTGCCAGCAGCAACCCCACAGATACGCAGTATTTT.